This passage covers 21 T cell receptor beta chains from one sample sequenced in a study of lymphopenia after photon versus proton radiotherapy. Clones were read by immunoSEQ multiplex PCR, and TCRdb kept only the in-frame ones, dropping some. The sample lists tens of thousands of clones, roughly four fifths occurring once. Sequences were derived from peripheral blood, sampled from a patient treated with photon-based radiotherapy. These receptors came from a woman in her 50s with pancreatic cancer.

This rearrangement joins TRBV4-1 to TRBJ1-4; no clear D gene. The CDR3 runs 15 residues. Germline V gene lookup returns CDR1 MGHRA and CDR2 YSYEKL. Between the trimmed V and J ends, which lost 0 bases and 5 bases, there was a span of 10 bases. The CDR3 protein is CASSQERVLNEKLFF. DNA for the CDR3: TGCGCCAGCAGCCAAGAAAGGGTTCTGAATGAAAAACTGTTTTTT.

V is TRBV9 and J is TRBJ1-3; no reliable D call. V was trimmed by 0 bases and J by 0 bases, leaving 1 base between them. CDR3 size: 13 residues. Germline CDR1 is SGDLS and CDR2 is YYNGEE. The CDR3: CASSVDSGNTIYF. CDR3 nucleotides: TGTGCCAGCAGCGTAGACTCTGGAAACACCATATATTTT.

In DNA form, the CDR3 reads TGTGCCAGCAGTAAACCGACAGTACCGAACGAGCAGTACTTC. Its translation: CASSKPTVPNEQYF. The chain combines TRBV6-5 with TRBJ2-7; possible D gene TRBD1, 5 bases. The CDR3 is 14 residues long. Germline V gene lookup returns CDR1 MNHEY and CDR2 SVGAGI. Trimming shortened V by 5 bases and J by 5 bases, and 16 bases separated the two germline ends.

This clone was recorded only once. The chain has TRBV18 and TRBJ1-1; TRBD1 matches 10 bases. Trimming removed 6 bases from V and 0 bases from J; junction bases left unmatched: 7. The CDR3 is made up of 16 amino acids. Germline values: CDR1 KGHSH, CDR2 LQKENI. The DNA of the CDR3 is TGTGCCAGCTCTCCGGGACAGGGGCTTTTGAACACTGAAGCTTTCTTT. This gives the protein CASSPGQGLLNTEAFF. The whole variable domain, filled in from reference TRBV18 and TRBJ1-1, reads NAGVMQNPRHLVRRRGQEARLRCSPMKGHSHVYWYRQLPEEGLKFMVYLQKENIIDESGMPKERFSAEFPKEGPSILRIQQVVRGDSAAYFCASSPGQGLLNTEAFFGQGTRLTVV.

The rearrangement uses TRBV6-5 and TRBJ2-1; D is possibly TRBD2 (5 bases). V was trimmed by 6 bases and J by 0 bases, leaving 9 bases between them. Germline values: CDR1 MNHEY, CDR2 SVGAGI. This CDR3 has 14 residues. The DNA for the CDR3 is TGTGCCAGCAGGGACTTGAGCTCCTACAATGAGCAGTTCTTC. It translates to CASRDLSSYNEQFF.

V is TRBV4-1 and J is TRBJ1-1; possibly TRBD1 for D (5 bases). The V gene lost 0 bases and the J gene lost 4 bases, with 15 bases spanning the gap. Looked up from germline, CDR1 is MGHRA and CDR2 is YSYEKL. CDR3 length: 16 amino acids. DNA for the CDR3: TGCGCCAGCAGCCAAGACCCGCACGGGACCGGCACTGAAGCTTTCTTT. This translates into CASSQDPHGTGTEAFF.

The gene calls are TRBV28 and TRBJ1-5; D is possibly TRBD1 (6 bases). The CDR3 runs to 16 residues. Trimming stripped 10 bases from V and 3 bases from J, with 22 bases between. The germline CDR1 and CDR2 sequences are MDHEN and SYDVKM. CDR3 bases: TGTGCCATGAACTCGGGGGGCCTCGCCCTCAATCAGCCCCAGCATTTT. It codes for CAMNSGGLALNQPQHF.

The genes are TRBV28 and TRBJ2-7, with 14 positions matching TRBD2. V dropped 4 bases and J dropped 8; count of bases not matched to a gene: 16. There are 18 residues in the CDR3. Germline V lookup: CDR1 MDHEN, CDR2 SYDVKM. CDR3 amino acids: CASSSPGDRLAGGPKQYF. The CDR3 DNA sequence: TGTGCCAGCAGTTCCCCCGGCGACCGACTAGCGGGAGGGCCGAAGCAGTACTTC.

The rearrangement links TRBV28 to TRBJ2-1; 10 bases map to TRBD1. The germline CDR1 and CDR2 sequences are MDHEN and SYDVKM. The CDR3 sequence is 15 residues long. V dropped 7 bases and J dropped 9; count of bases not matched to a gene: 12. CDR3 loop: CASKGQGVSVFEQFF. The CDR3 DNA reads as TGTGCCAGCAAAGGACAGGGGGTCTCAGTTTTTGAGCAGTTCTTC. The full variable domain, rest sourced from reference TRBV28 and TRBJ2-1, is DVKVTQSSRYLVKRTGEKVFLECVQDMDHENMFWYRQDPGLGLRLIYFSYDVKMKEKGDIPEGYSVSREKKERFSLILESASTNQTSMYLCASKGQGVSVFEQFFGPGTRLTVL.

V and J are TRBV28 and TRBJ2-7; D call uncertain. Germline V gene data show CDR1 as MDHEN and CDR2 as SYDVKM. The V and J ends lost 3 bases and 4 bases respectively, with 10 bases between them. The CDR3 contains 13 residues. As DNA, the CDR3 is TGTGCCAGCAGTTTGGTACTGTCTTACGAGCAGTACTTC. Its protein product is CASSLVLSYEQYF.

The chain links TRBV29-1 to TRBJ2-3; 14 bases are shared with TRBD2. J gave up 13 bases and V 8 bases, and 14 bases lay outside the gene matches. The CDR3 is 14 amino acids. Germline assignment: CDR1 SQVTM and CDR2 ANQGSEA. The CDR3 DNA sequence: TGCAGCCACATACAAAGACTAGCGGGAGGGCAAGAGTATTTT. Its protein is CSHIQRLAGGQEYF.

This chain links TRBV14 with TRBJ1-3; D may be TRBD1 (6 bases). The CDR3 runs to 16 residues. V was shortened by 3 bases and J by 2 bases, with 14 bases between the two germline ends. Germline CDR1 reads SGHDN; CDR2 reads FVKESK. CDR3 DNA: TGTGCCAGCAGCCAGGACGTCGGGGGCACTGGAAACACCATATATTTT. It codes for CASSQDVGGTGNTIYF.

The V gene is TRBV11-2, the J gene TRBJ1-1; D is perhaps TRBD1 (6 bases). V was cut by 0 bases and J by 6 bases, with 11 bases left in between. CDR3 length equals 14 residues. Germline V lookup: CDR1 SGHAT, CDR2 FQNNGV. This chain's CDR3 is CASSLDNGGPEAFF. In nucleotides, the CDR3 is TGTGCCAGCAGCTTAGATAACGGGGGGCCTGAAGCTTTCTTT. Filled out from reference TRBV11-2 and TRBJ1-1, the complete variable domain reads EAGVAQSPRYKIIEKRQSVAFWCNPISGHATLYWYQQILGQGPKLLIQFQNNGVVDDSQLPKDRFSAERLKGVDSTLKIQPAKLEDSAVYLCASSLDNGGPEAFFGQGTRLTVV.

This chain connects TRBV19 to TRBJ2-1, with D tentatively TRBD1 (5 bases). This CDR3 region has 13 residues. Germline loops: CDR1 LNHDA, CDR2 SQIVND (reference sequence). Trimming removed 3 bases from V and 8 bases from J, with 11 bases in between. The CDR3 region is CASSILGPDEQFF. The CDR3 DNA is TGTGCCAGTAGTATCTTGGGGCCCGATGAGCAGTTCTTC.

The gene calls are TRBV2 and TRBJ2-3, with 13 bases aligning to TRBD2. CDR3 size: 17 residues. Germline trimming cut 4 bases from V and 0 bases from J; bases unmatched to any gene: 4. Germline CDR1 reads SNHLY; CDR2 reads FYNNEI. The CDR3, as DNA: TGTGCCAGCAGTGGGGAGGGACTAGCGGGAAGCACAGATACGCAGTATTTT. This encodes CASSGEGLAGSTDTQYF. Using reference TRBV2 and TRBJ2-3 for the parts outside the CDR3, the full variable domain is EPEVTQTPSHQVTQMGQEVILRCVPISNHLYFYWYRQILGQKVEFLVSFYNNEISEKSEIFDDQFSVERPDGSNFTLKIRSTKLEDSAMYFCASSGEGLAGSTDTQYFGPGTRLTVL.

This clone appeared a single time. J is TRBJ1-1 and V is TRBV5-1, with TRBD1 as a possible D gene (6 bases). CDR3 length: 15 amino acids. Trimming stripped 0 bases from V and 3 bases from J, with 12 bases between. Germline-derived CDR1 and CDR2 are SGHRS and YFSETQ. The CDR3 sequence is CASSLAGDPDTEAFF. DNA of the CDR3: TGCGCCAGCAGCTTGGCAGGGGACCCGGACACTGAAGCTTTCTTT.

The chain combines TRBV4-3 with TRBJ1-6, with TRBD1 matching over 11 bases. In germline, CDR1 is LGHNA, CDR2 YSLEER. This CDR3 has 16 amino acids. Trimming cost V 3 bases and J 8 bases; bases outside gene matches: 6. This CDR3 is CASSQDRGLIDSPLHF. DNA for the CDR3: TGCGCCAGCAGCCAGGACAGGGGGCTTATCGATTCACCCCTCCACTTT.

This chain uses TRBV7-2 with TRBJ2-1; D ambiguous. This CDR3 is 14 amino acids long. Germline V lookup: CDR1 SGHTA, CDR2 FQGNSA. V lost 5 bases, J lost 9 bases, and 17 bases lay in between. CDR3 sequence reads: CASSPAGVSGEQFF. CDR3 DNA: TGTGCCAGCAGCCCCGCCGGAGTGTCGGGTGAGCAGTTCTTC.

The V and J genes are TRBV10-1 and TRBJ2-7; a possible D gene is TRBD2 (5 bases). With 8 bases removed from V and 2 bases from J, the gap between germline ends came to 10 bases. Germline CDR1 is WNHNN and CDR2 is SYGVQD (reference sequence). CDR3 length: 12 amino acids. The CDR3 sequence is CASRGYTYEQYF. The CDR3 bases are TGCGCCAGCCGGGGTTATACCTACGAGCAGTACTTC.

This clone was observed a few times. V usage is TRBV14 and J usage is TRBJ2-3; a weak D match, TRBD1 (5 bases). CDR1 and CDR2 from the germline V gene are SGHDN and FVKESK. Trimming took off 1 base at V and 7 bases at J, with 6 bases between the two ends. The CDR3 contains 12 residues. The CDR3 DNA sequence: TGTGCCAGCAGCCAAGGGGGCTATACGCAGTATTTT. Amino acid sequence: CASSQGGYTQYF. The full variable domain, in which reference TRBV14 and TRBJ2-3 provide the parts outside the CDR3, is EAGVTQFPSHSVIEKGQTVTLRCDPISGHDNLYWYRRVMGKEIKFLLHFVKESKQDESGMPNNRFLAERTGGTYSTLKVQPAELEDSGVYFCASSQGGYTQYFGPGTRLTVL.

The rearrangement uses TRBV19 and TRBJ1-1; D unclear. The CDR3 runs to 13 residues. V shed 6 bases and J shed 7 bases, with 15 bases lying between them. Germline CDR1 reads LNHDA; CDR2 reads SQIVND (reference sequence). CDR3 DNA sequence: TGTGCCAGTAGCCTTTCTTTGACCCTTGAAGCTTTCTTT. Protein: CASSLSLTLEAFF.